This T cell receptor (beta chain) was profiled in a study of response to subunit inactivated influenza vaccine. Whole-study results and caveats: It was the authors' suggestion that each seasonal influenza vaccination recruits few new T cells.

Each CDR3 protein gets one entry after TCRdb re-called the RT-PCR reads with MiXCR. This sample carries roughly 160,000 distinct CDR3 sequences, over 8.5% of them seen once, and the ten largest clones take about 40%. This clonotype was observed a few times. Its antigen is still unknown. Germline V CDR1 and CDR2: MDHEN, SYDVKM. The CDR3 runs 15 residues. Trimming pared 6 bases from V and 2 bases from J, leaving 17 bases between. The receptor was derived from a man aged 50-75 years who received an inactivated influenza vaccine. The specimen was CD8+ T cells sorted from PBMCs, collected roughly 24 months after vaccination. The genes are TRBV28 and TRBJ2-7; D remains ambiguous. The CDR3 sequence is CASSRGTGRPYEQYF. As DNA, the CDR3 is TGTGCCAGCAGCCGCGGCACCGGACGACCCTACGAGCAGTACTTC.